The entry below describes one T cell receptor (beta chain). Its antigen is currently not known. Within one base of it there is no much larger clone, and no base qualities were kept. Counted from cysteine to phenylalanine, this CDR3 has 17 amino acids. The retained sequence is limited to the CDR3, 51 bases, with the frame set at the first base. As encoded in the germline V gene, CDR1 is MNHEY while CDR2 is SVGEGT. V is cut by 3 bases and J by 2 bases, and the space between the germline ends is 17 bases. The data are from a study of tissue T cells after allogeneic stem cell transplantation (dated by TCRdb to between 2021 and 2024). Regarding the research as a whole: Over a roughly three-year period, a research-autopsy study prospectively enrolled about 7 adult allo-HCT recipients who had steroid-refractory GVHD. All GVHD patients received grafts from donors, four unmodified and three CD34-selected to deplete T cells. All GVHD patients had gastrointestinal GVHD and received several lines of GVHD-directed therapy; several also had skin involvement. Pre-transplant PBMCs, which were of recipient origin, were available from roughly 5 GVHD patients. In viably preserved blood and marrow, CD3+ T cells were flow-sorted if cell numbers allowed, whereas smaller samples went directly to DNA extraction. Using research autopsies of patients with and without GVHD, plus mouse models of GVHD, the study profiled TCR beta repertoires across many tissues. The human arm was conducted as a prospective observational study, and neither blinding nor randomization was performed. Summary of the overall study and its limitations: Sampling depth was acknowledged as a limitation, and the patient cohort was both small and clinically heterogeneous. In both patients and mice, only a limited portion of the TCR repertoire detected in tissues was captured by blood and spleen T cells. Within patients, how anatomically similar tissues were was a major factor shaping TCR repertoire composition, regardless of disease or transplant status. The study did not determine which tissue TCRs were alloreactive or antigen-specific, and some clones might have been persisting host cells. Only a few T cell clones appeared in more than one patient, yet motif-based clustering showed tissue-specific repertoire signatures that were shared between patients.

This specimen's time point label, interpreted: recipient (host-origin) PBMCs collected before allo-HCT. Library creation used the immunoSEQ multiplex PCR assay. Adaptive Biotechnologies performed TCRbeta CDR3 sequencing at survey depth and reported CDR3 sequences, V/J genes, productive frequency, and template counts. Amplification of TCR beta CDR3 regions started from genomic DNA instead of RNA. In the original analysis: Jensen-Shannon divergence was used to quantify pairwise repertoire overlap between tissues, with a value of 1 meaning complete divergence and a value of 0 meaning identical repertoires. Tissues were clustered by single-linkage agglomerative hierarchical clustering of pairwise JSD values, and the clustering results were displayed as dendrograms. All patient samples were analyzed with GLIPH2 using simulation_depth 1000, kmer_min_depth 3 and cdr3_length_cutoff 8, and only groups containing more than two unique CDR3s were kept. In a standardized tissue-overlap score, Jaccard GLIPH-group overlap across patients was extrapolated to a standard repertoire size of 1000 clones. To look at how diversity was associated with clinical or experimental variables, linear mixed-effect models were used, with tissue treated as a fixed effect and individual treated as a random effect. TCRdb's version of the immuneACCESS table is confined to in-frame rearrangements and falls short of the full clone set. An unresolved V gene accounts for under half of the shortfall where checked; the remainder is of unknown origin. The V and J calls and clone size come from that table; D and trimming were worked out from the DNA. The sample records some 43,000 clones, 92% of which are singletons. The top ten hold approximately 3.8% of the sample.

The chain employs TRBV6-2 or TRBV6-3 and TRBJ1-5, and possibly TRBD1, on 5 matching bases. Sequenced here: blood, sampled before transplantation. The sequence derives from a woman aged 35 to 70 who later had graft-versus-host disease after an allogeneic stem cell transplant. The nucleotides read TGTGCCAGCAGTTATCCCGGGACCGCAGGCGGCAATCAGCCCCAGCATTTT. Its protein is CASSYPGTAGGNQPQHF.